This TCR beta chain was sequenced during a study of beta chain features in type 1 diabetes (dated by TCRdb to about 2018). A note on the overall study: Patients and healthy donors did not differ in mean age, gender distribution, total cell number or subset yield. Across all samples, around 99 million sorted cells were examined, and cell number per subset correlated strongly with RNA yield. In the study, TCRB repertoires of sorted circulating CD4+ T cell subsets from recently diagnosed type 1 diabetes patients were compared with those of matched healthy donors. Whereas all 28 donors provided naive and central memory subsets, regulatory and stem cell-like memory subsets were isolated from just 8 patients and roughly eight healthy donors.

From the cysteine up to the phenylalanine, the CDR3 has a length of 14 residues. Kept here is only the CDR3 DNA, which spans 42 bases and is read in frame from base 1. In the germline V gene (reference sequence), CDR1 corresponds to SGHNT and CDR2 to YYREEE. The V end loses 1 base and the J end loses 2 bases, and a stretch of 8 bases separates them. What the study reported, not specific to this receptor: At VDJ recombination sites, patients with type 1 diabetes made fewer insertions and deleted more nucleotides, a pattern implying thymic rearrangement abnormalities. Shorter templates might be favored by PCR, yet because patient and control samples were amplified and corrected together, any such skew would affect both groups equally. Because cDNA was sequenced instead of genomic DNA, activated cells with high expression could be over-represented, although the groups did not differ in activation or CD3 levels. Type 1 diabetes patients showed a moderate but significant shortening of TCRB CDR3 length in all four CD4+ subsets. Naive, central memory and regulatory TCRB repertoires appeared more similar among patients than among healthy donors. Because the HLA sub-analyses included only small numbers of individuals, any influence of HLA type on TCRB rearrangement was left unresolved.

From each donor, a single peripheral blood sample of around 120 mL on average was drawn into heparinised tubes. Naive, central memory, regulatory and stem cell-like memory CD4+ T cells were sorted on a BD FACSAria II using a panel including CD45RO, CCR7, CD25, CD127, CD95 and CD27. A purity above 98% was achieved for all sorted populations. PBMCs were isolated right away by Lymphoprep density gradient centrifugation and were stained directly, without culture. So that batch effects would be minimized, each experiment stained and sorted samples in pairs, pairing one healthy donor with one patient. The entire isolated RNA was reverse transcribed using the High Capacity cDNA Reverse Transcription Kit, and thus expressed TCRB transcripts were sequenced. Naive, central memory and regulatory T cell samples underwent deep immunoSEQ sequencing, averaging about 3.57 million total reads per sample. Sorted cells were lysed in RLT buffer, and RNA was extracted using DNase-treated RNeasy Micro or Mini kits according to cell number. To prevent cross-contamination, each cell subset was processed individually, whereas patient and healthy donor samples were processed jointly. The immunoSEQ multiplex PCR was used to amplify TCRB sequences from cDNA, generating 87-bp fragments that spanned the CDR3 region. Amplicons were sequenced on the Illumina HiSeq platform. The authors processed their data as follows. Synthetic template baselines were used to correct PCR bias computationally, reads within Hamming distance 2 were collapsed together, and singletons that could not be merged were discarded. Reads were aligned to IMGT to assign V, D and J genes, CDR3 length, and insertions or deletions at six rearrangement sites. Within each subset, clonotype counts were normalized to sorted cell number, after which true diversity and Gini coefficients were computed with the tcR R package. The overlap coefficient, calculated on TCRB nucleotide sequences, was used to quantify repertoire sharing. Out-of-frame TCRB sequences from naive cells were analyzed to stand in for the pre-selection repertoire. Entries here come from immuneACCESS through TCRdb and include only in-frame sequences with V and J called. Some clones fail to appear in such tables; in the studies checked, an unresolved V gene covers under half of the shortfall, and the cause of the remainder is unknown. The V and J calls and clone size are taken from that table; D and trimming were inferred from the DNA. The sample has 970,000 or so clones on record, 15% to 20% of them singletons. The ten largest clones take up 0.02% to 0.025% of the sample.

This clone appeared a few times. The antigen this receptor binds is unknown. One base away there is no much larger clone; base qualities are not given. The receptor was derived from a young woman in good health. The specimen sequenced was naive CD4+ T cells from blood. The sample's cell subset or site label, in plain terms: true naive CD4+ T cells. This chain joins TRBV5-4 to TRBJ2-3, with a weak D call of TRBD2 (6 bases match). In nucleotides, the sequence is TGTGCCAGCAGCTTGCTGCGGGACACAGATACGCAGTATTTT. Translated, this is CASSLLRDTDTQYF.